A selection of T cell receptor beta chains follows, all from one sample in a study of T cell changes during pregnancy in multiple sclerosis. The assay was immunoSEQ multiplex PCR, and TCRdb's table has in-frame clones only and misses some. The data hold around 100,000 clones, with more than 85% observed a single time. The sequencing here drew on peripheral blood, taken in the second trimester of pregnancy. The receptors here all came from a female donor with multiple sclerosis, enrolled in a pregnancy study. Each CDR3 is given with its conserved first and last residue. D genes are given only for firm matches. Rows may omit the clone size; those that give it use once, few, many or a size class.

CDR3 length: 15
clone size: -
J gene: TRBJ1-4
D gene: -
V gene: TRBV30
CDR3 DNA: TGTGCCTGGAGTAAACACCATTTAAGAACCGAAAAACTGTTTTTT
CDR3 protein: CAWSKHHLRTEKLFF

CDR3 length: 14
clone size: -
J gene: TRBJ1-2
D gene: -
V gene: TRBV28
CDR3 DNA: TGTGCCAGCAGTTTTGGCAGACTTGACTATGGCTACACCTTC
CDR3 protein: CASSFGRLDYGYTF

CDR3 length: 15
clone size: -
J gene: TRBJ2-5
D gene: -
V gene: TRBV7-2
CDR3 DNA: TGTGCCAGCAGCTTAGTAGAAGGGAGTGGAAAGACCCAGTACTTC
CDR3 protein: CASSLVEGSGKTQYF

CDR3 length: 15
clone size: -
J gene: TRBJ2-2
D gene: -
V gene: TRBV9
CDR3 DNA: TGTGCCAGCAGCCCATACGGGACTCTAGGCGGGGAGCTGTTTTTT
CDR3 protein: CASSPYGTLGGELFF

CDR3 length: 14
clone size: -
J gene: TRBJ1-1
D gene: -
V gene: TRBV5-1
CDR3 DNA: TGCGCCAGCAGCTTGGAGACATTACGGACTGAAGCTTTCTTT
CDR3 protein: CASSLETLRTEAFF

CDR3 length: 15
clone size: -
J gene: TRBJ1-4
D gene: TRBD1
V gene: TRBV19
CDR3 DNA: TGTGCCAGTAGTATGGGGACAGCAACTAATGAAAAACTGTTTTTT
CDR3 protein: CASSMGTATNEKLFF

CDR3 length: 15
clone size: -
J gene: TRBJ2-7
D gene: -
V gene: TRBV5-1
CDR3 DNA: TGCGCCAGCAGCTTGGTAGGAGGGTTCCGCGACGAGCAGTACTTC
CDR3 protein: CASSLVGGFRDEQYF

CDR3 length: 15
clone size: -
J gene: TRBJ1-3
D gene: -
V gene: TRBV6-5
CDR3 DNA: TGTGCCAGCAGCCGCTATCTAGGATCTGGAAACACCATATATTTT
CDR3 protein: CASSRYLGSGNTIYF

CDR3 length: 13
clone size: -
J gene: TRBJ2-7
D gene: TRBD2
V gene: TRBV28
CDR3 DNA: TGTGCCAGCAGTTACCGGGGGGGGAACGAGCAGTACTTC
CDR3 protein: CASSYRGGNEQYF

CDR3 length: 16
clone size: -
J gene: TRBJ1-5
D gene: -
V gene: TRBV21-1
CDR3 DNA: TGTGCCAGCAGCAAAGATGGAGAGATAGTCAATCAGCCCCAGCATTTT
CDR3 protein: CASSKDGEIVNQPQHF

CDR3 length: 16
clone size: -
J gene: TRBJ2-1
D gene: -
V gene: TRBV5-1
CDR3 DNA: TGCGCCAGCAGCTTGGGAGGGGACTCCACCTACAATGAGCAGTTCTTC
CDR3 protein: CASSLGGDSTYNEQFF

CDR3 length: 20
clone size: once
J gene: TRBJ2-4
D gene: -
V gene: TRBV9
CDR3 DNA: TGTGCCAGCAGCGTCCATCCCGGGGAGGGGGAAGGGTTAAACCAAAACATTCAGTACTTC
CDR3 protein: CASSVHPGEGEGLNQNIQYF

CDR3 length: 16
clone size: once
J gene: TRBJ2-1
D gene: TRBD2
V gene: TRBV7-2
CDR3 DNA: TGTGCCAGCAGCTTAGCGACTAGCGGGAGGGGACATGAGCAGTTCTTC
CDR3 protein: CASSLATSGRGHEQFF

CDR3 length: 16
clone size: -
J gene: TRBJ1-1
D gene: -
V gene: TRBV5-8
CDR3 DNA: TGTGCCAGCAGCTTATGGGTTGGAGCCATGAACACTGAAGCTTTCTTT
CDR3 protein: CASSLWVGAMNTEAFF

CDR3 length: 13
clone size: -
J gene: TRBJ1-3
D gene: -
V gene: TRBV2
CDR3 DNA: TGTGCCAGCAGCCCCCCCGTAGTAAACACCATATATTTT
CDR3 protein: CASSPPVVNTIYF

CDR3 length: 13
clone size: -
J gene: TRBJ1-2
D gene: -
V gene: TRBV29-1
CDR3 DNA: TGCAGCGTTGAAGATGTCACAGTCTATGGCTACACCTTC
CDR3 protein: CSVEDVTVYGYTF

CDR3 length: 20
clone size: once
J gene: TRBJ2-6
D gene: TRBD2
V gene: TRBV7-6
CDR3 DNA: TGTGCCAGCAGCCCAGGGCCTAGCGGGAGGGTTTTCTCTGGGGCCAACGTCCTGACTTTC
CDR3 protein: CASSPGPSGRVFSGANVLTF

CDR3 length: 14
clone size: -
J gene: TRBJ2-1
D gene: TRBD2
V gene: TRBV6-6
CDR3 DNA: TGTGCCAGCAGTTACTCGACTAGCTCCGATGAGCAGTTCTTC
CDR3 protein: CASSYSTSSDEQFF

CDR3 length: 16
clone size: -
J gene: TRBJ1-5
D gene: -
V gene: TRBV28
CDR3 DNA: TGTGCCAGCAGTTTGAAGGGAGCCCATAGCAATCAGCCCCAGCATTTT
CDR3 protein: CASSLKGAHSNQPQHF

CDR3 length: 13
clone size: -
J gene: TRBJ1-1
D gene: -
V gene: TRBV2
CDR3 DNA: TGTGCCAGCAGTCCTCCCGGTAACACTGAAGCTTTCTTT
CDR3 protein: CASSPPGNTEAFF

CDR3 length: 15
clone size: -
J gene: TRBJ2-5
D gene: -
V gene: TRBV6-1
CDR3 DNA: TGTGCCAGCAGTGAACGGAGGCCTGCTGGGGAGACCCAGTACTTC
CDR3 protein: CASSERRPAGETQYF

CDR3 length: 10
clone size: -
J gene: TRBJ1-5
D gene: -
V gene: TRBV19
CDR3 DNA: TGTGCCAGTATGGGGCCCTTCCAGCATTTT
CDR3 protein: CASMGPFQHF

CDR3 length: 15
clone size: -
J gene: TRBJ2-3
D gene: TRBD2
V gene: TRBV5-1
CDR3 DNA: TGCGCCAGCAGCCAGTTACTAGCGTCGGCAGATACGCAGTATTTT
CDR3 protein: CASSQLLASADTQYF

CDR3 length: 17
clone size: -
J gene: TRBJ2-2
D gene: -
V gene: TRBV6-1
CDR3 DNA: TGTGCCAGCAGTGAAGCTGTGAGTGGGGCCTCCACCGGGGAGCTGTTTTTT
CDR3 protein: CASSEAVSGASTGELFF

CDR3 length: 15
clone size: -
J gene: TRBJ2-7
D gene: TRBD1
V gene: TRBV6-5
CDR3 DNA: TGTGCCAGCAGTTACCCTGGGACAGGGGTGAAAGAGCAGTACTTC
CDR3 protein: CASSYPGTGVKEQYF

CDR3 length: 16
clone size: -
J gene: TRBJ2-1
D gene: TRBD2
V gene: TRBV7-9
CDR3 DNA: TGTGCCAGCAGCTCCCCCGGGACTAGTTCCTACAATGAGCAGTTCTTC
CDR3 protein: CASSSPGTSSYNEQFF

CDR3 length: 15
clone size: few
J gene: TRBJ1-5
D gene: -
V gene: TRBV6-1
CDR3 DNA: TGTGCCAGCAGTGAAGTGGGGGGTTACAATCAGCCCCAGCATTTT
CDR3 protein: CASSEVGGYNQPQHF

CDR3 length: 12
clone size: -
J gene: TRBJ2-7
D gene: -
V gene: TRBV4-1
CDR3 DNA: TGCGCCAGCAGCCAAGGGTCGGGCGAGCAGTACTTC
CDR3 protein: CASSQGSGEQYF

CDR3 length: 17
clone size: -
J gene: TRBJ2-7
D gene: TRBD1
V gene: TRBV18
CDR3 DNA: TGTGCCAGCTCACCACCGGGAGCGGTAGACAGGGGGTACGAGCAGTACTTC
CDR3 protein: CASSPPGAVDRGYEQYF

CDR3 length: 15
clone size: once
J gene: TRBJ2-2
D gene: -
V gene: TRBV5-1
CDR3 DNA: TGCGCCAGCAGCTTAACAGGGAATCGACCCGGGGAGCTGTTTTTT
CDR3 protein: CASSLTGNRPGELFF

CDR3 length: 14
clone size: -
J gene: TRBJ2-7
D gene: TRBD1
V gene: TRBV28
CDR3 DNA: TGTGCCAGCAGCGGACAGGGGGCCCCCTACGAGCAGTACTTC
CDR3 protein: CASSGQGAPYEQYF

CDR3 length: 19
clone size: -
J gene: TRBJ2-1
D gene: TRBD2
V gene: TRBV5-6
CDR3 DNA: TGTGCCAGCAGCTTGGGCGAATTGCGACTAGCGGGAGGGTACAATGAGCAGTTCTTC
CDR3 protein: CASSLGELRLAGGYNEQFF

CDR3 length: 18
clone size: -
J gene: TRBJ2-6
D gene: -
V gene: TRBV4-1
CDR3 DNA: TGCGCCAGCAGCCAAGTTTCAGGGGGGCCCTCTGGGGCCAACGTCCTGACTTTC
CDR3 protein: CASSQVSGGPSGANVLTF

CDR3 length: 15
clone size: -
J gene: TRBJ2-7
D gene: TRBD1
V gene: TRBV4-3
CDR3 DNA: TGCGCCAGCAGCCAAGGGACAGGACAAGCCTACGAGCAGTACTTC
CDR3 protein: CASSQGTGQAYEQYF

CDR3 length: 15
clone size: -
J gene: TRBJ1-2
D gene: TRBD1
V gene: TRBV28
CDR3 DNA: TGTGCCAGCAGTTTTCCAGGGGGCGCTGGCTATGGCTACACCTTC
CDR3 protein: CASSFPGGAGYGYTF

CDR3 length: 19
clone size: -
J gene: TRBJ2-1
D gene: -
V gene: TRBV4-1
CDR3 DNA: TGCGCCAGCAGCCAAGATCGTAGTGGCCCCGGGGTTAGCTACAATGAGCAGTTCTTC
CDR3 protein: CASSQDRSGPGVSYNEQFF

CDR3 length: 12
clone size: once
J gene: TRBJ2-5
D gene: -
V gene: TRBV7-9
CDR3 DNA: TGTGCCAGCAGCTTTTCCCTAGAGACCCAGTACTTC
CDR3 protein: CASSFSLETQYF

CDR3 length: 14
clone size: -
J gene: TRBJ1-5
D gene: -
V gene: TRBV28
CDR3 DNA: TGTGCCAGCAGTTTAGGCAGGGGAGATCAGCCCCAGCATTTT
CDR3 protein: CASSLGRGDQPQHF

CDR3 length: 14
clone size: -
J gene: TRBJ1-1
D gene: -
V gene: TRBV19
CDR3 DNA: TGTGCCAGTAGTATTGGAGGGAGCTACACTGAAGCTTTCTTT
CDR3 protein: CASSIGGSYTEAFF

CDR3 length: 17
clone size: -
J gene: TRBJ2-2
D gene: TRBD1
V gene: TRBV4-1
CDR3 DNA: TGCGCCAGCAGCCAAGTTAGGACAGGGGGCTACACCGGGGAGCTGTTTTTT
CDR3 protein: CASSQVRTGGYTGELFF

CDR3 length: 13
clone size: -
J gene: TRBJ2-7
D gene: -
V gene: TRBV29-1
CDR3 DNA: TGCAGCGTTACCCCTGGGGCAGGCTACGAGCAGTACTTC
CDR3 protein: CSVTPGAGYEQYF

CDR3 length: 14
clone size: -
J gene: TRBJ2-7
D gene: -
V gene: TRBV7-6
CDR3 DNA: TGTGCCAGCAGCCGATCCGAGCTTAACTACGAGCAGTACTTC
CDR3 protein: CASSRSELNYEQYF

CDR3 length: 13
clone size: -
J gene: TRBJ2-7
D gene: -
V gene: TRBV6-5
CDR3 DNA: TGTGCCAGCAGCTCCGGGACACTCTACGAGCAGTACTTC
CDR3 protein: CASSSGTLYEQYF

CDR3 length: 14
clone size: few
J gene: TRBJ1-2
D gene: -
V gene: TRBV18
CDR3 DNA: TGTGCCAGCTCACCACCGAACACGAACTATGGCTACACCTTC
CDR3 protein: CASSPPNTNYGYTF

CDR3 length: 17
clone size: -
J gene: TRBJ1-2
D gene: -
V gene: TRBV6-1
CDR3 DNA: TGTGCCAGCAGTGAAGTTTCTGCCCGGACAGCCTCCTATGGCTACACCTTC
CDR3 protein: CASSEVSARTASYGYTF

CDR3 length: 13
clone size: -
J gene: TRBJ1-2
D gene: -
V gene: TRBV19
CDR3 DNA: TGTGCCAGTAGCCGACAGGAGTTCGGTGGCTACACCTTC
CDR3 protein: CASSRQEFGGYTF